This T cell receptor (beta chain) appears in the sequencing data of a study of tissue T cells after allogeneic stem cell transplantation. TCRdb's copy holds only in-frame clones and misses some; the assay was immunoSEQ multiplex PCR. The repertoire holds thousands of clones, with roughly 63% as singletons. Sequencing was performed on tissue from the esophagus, taken at autopsy. This receptor was identified in a female donor of 60 years or more with lung cancer.

The CDR3 DNA reads as TGTGCCAGCTCAACGGAAAAGGGATCGCAAGAGACCCAGTACTTC. This translates into CASSTEKGSQETQYF. The chain uses TRBV18 and TRBJ2-5; D is uncertain. The CDR3 extends over 15 amino acids. The V gene's germline CDR1 is KGHSH and CDR2 LQKENI. Trimming removed 5 bases from V and 2 bases from J, with 15 bases in between.